The table lists the clone carrying this T cell receptor beta chain with many counts. Compared with germline, one end of the junction differs, possibly owing to a read error. Time point of the sample: before trial treatment. Solid tumors that lacked tumor-infiltrating lymphocytes and were advanced were present in eligible patients. The data stem from a study of low-dose radiotherapy and immunotherapy resistance in tumors. The overall study: Doses delivered to Cohort 2 were 1 Gy per fraction every two weeks, amounting to 13 Gy over 26 weeks. Intravenous ipilimumab 1 mg/kg every six weeks was given with nivolumab 240 mg every two weeks. Daily, from cycle 1 day 1 and for four cycles, patients took oral aspirin 300 mg.

CDR1 SQVTM and CDR2 ANQGSEA come from the germline V gene. The CDR3 consists of 13 residues. Alpha and beta chains were covered, as first-strand cDNA relied on TRAV- and TRBV-specific primers. TCR amplification used about 18 PCR cycles, a constant-region primer and a V-primer adapter. MiXCR was run by TCRdb on the reads, yielding one entry per CDR3 protein. The data contain around 64,000 distinct CDR3 sequences, less than 30% of them singletons. The clonotype was recovered from a male donor with rectosigmoid adenocarcinoma. The source was PBMCs, collected before treatment. This sequence joins TRBV29-1 and TRBJ2-1; TRBD2 is a possible D gene (5 bases). CDR3 bases: TGCAGCGTCGTGTCGGGATCCTTCAATGAGCAGTTCTTC. This translates into CSVVSGSFNEQFF.